The clone carrying this T cell receptor (beta chain) was found a few times. Its specificity is not known. Constant-segment primers and 5'RACE yielded cDNA libraries for TCR alpha and TCR beta, each carrying sample barcodes and UMIs. TCRdb re-called the 5' RACE reads through MiXCR, storing one row per CDR3 protein. The sample has about 430,000 distinct CDR3 sequences, less than 25% seen once. The sample is drawn from a study of T-cell memory formation after mild COVID-19. The overall study: Largely donor-specific sequence clusters came from two donors.

The study's findings and limits: Second-wave clones peaking on day 37 lacked confirmed SARS-CoV-2 specificity.

The CDR3 contains 14 residues. The germline V and J ends were trimmed by 3 bases and 0 bases, with 9 bases remaining between them. Germline CDR1 and CDR2: SGDLS and YYNGEE. What was sequenced was PBMCs or a T cell subset sorted from them (not recorded which). This TCR derives from an adult woman who had mild COVID-19 (a few samples of this study predate the infection). Cell type and time point are not known. V usage is TRBV9 and J usage is TRBJ1-1; a possible D gene is TRBD1 (6 bases). The CDR3 is CASSGGTLNTEAFF. CDR3 nucleotides: TGTGCCAGCAGCGGAGGGACACTGAACACTGAAGCTTTCTTT.